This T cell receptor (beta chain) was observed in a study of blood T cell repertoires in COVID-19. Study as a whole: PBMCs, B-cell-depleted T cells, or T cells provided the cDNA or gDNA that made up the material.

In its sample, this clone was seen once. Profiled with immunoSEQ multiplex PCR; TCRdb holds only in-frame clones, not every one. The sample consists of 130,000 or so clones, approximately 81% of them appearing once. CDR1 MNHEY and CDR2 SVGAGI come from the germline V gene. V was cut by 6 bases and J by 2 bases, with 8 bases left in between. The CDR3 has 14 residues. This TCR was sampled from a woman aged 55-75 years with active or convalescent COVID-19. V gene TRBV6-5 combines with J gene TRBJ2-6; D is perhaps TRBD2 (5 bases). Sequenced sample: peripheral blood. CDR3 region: CASRTSAGANVLTF. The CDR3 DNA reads TGTGCCAGCAGAACTAGTGCTGGGGCCAACGTCCTGACTTTC.